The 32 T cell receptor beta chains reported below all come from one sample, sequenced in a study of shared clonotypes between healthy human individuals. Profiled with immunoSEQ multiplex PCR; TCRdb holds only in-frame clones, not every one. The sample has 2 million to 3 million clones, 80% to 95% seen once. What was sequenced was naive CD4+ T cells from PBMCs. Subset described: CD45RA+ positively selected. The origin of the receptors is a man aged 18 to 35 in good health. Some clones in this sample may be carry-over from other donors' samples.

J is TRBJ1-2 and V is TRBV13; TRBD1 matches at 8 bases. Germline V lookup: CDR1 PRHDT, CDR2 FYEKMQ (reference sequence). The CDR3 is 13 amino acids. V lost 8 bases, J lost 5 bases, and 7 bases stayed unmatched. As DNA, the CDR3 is TGTGCCAGCGTGGGCAGGGGGCCTTATGGCTACACCTTC. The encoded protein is CASVGRGPYGYTF.

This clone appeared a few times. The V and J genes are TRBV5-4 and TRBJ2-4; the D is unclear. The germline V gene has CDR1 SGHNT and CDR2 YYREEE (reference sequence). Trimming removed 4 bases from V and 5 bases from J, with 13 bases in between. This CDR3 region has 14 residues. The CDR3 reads CASSKDPSENIQYF. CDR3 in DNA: TGTGCCAGCAGCAAGGACCCTTCGGAAAACATTCAGTACTTC.

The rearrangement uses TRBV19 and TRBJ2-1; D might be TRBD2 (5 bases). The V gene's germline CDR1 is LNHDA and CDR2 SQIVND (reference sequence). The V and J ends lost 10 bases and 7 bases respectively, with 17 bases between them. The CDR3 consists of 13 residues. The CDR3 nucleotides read TGTGCCACCCGGACTGATCATGGGAATGAGCAGTTCTTC. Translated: CATRTDHGNEQFF.

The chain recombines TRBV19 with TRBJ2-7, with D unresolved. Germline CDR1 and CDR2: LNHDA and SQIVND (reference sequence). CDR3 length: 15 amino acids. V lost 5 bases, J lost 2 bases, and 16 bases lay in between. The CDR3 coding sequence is TGTGCCAGTAGTCCGCGACTGGTCCTCCCCTACGAGCAGTACTTC. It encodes CASSPRLVLPYEQYF.

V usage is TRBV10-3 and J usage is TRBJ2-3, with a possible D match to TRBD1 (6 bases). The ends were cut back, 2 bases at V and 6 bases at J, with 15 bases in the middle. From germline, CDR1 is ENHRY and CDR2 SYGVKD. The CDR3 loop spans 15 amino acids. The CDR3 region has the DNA TGTGCCATCAGTGAGCACAGGGCGGACGGGGATACGCAGTATTTT. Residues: CAISEHRADGDTQYF.

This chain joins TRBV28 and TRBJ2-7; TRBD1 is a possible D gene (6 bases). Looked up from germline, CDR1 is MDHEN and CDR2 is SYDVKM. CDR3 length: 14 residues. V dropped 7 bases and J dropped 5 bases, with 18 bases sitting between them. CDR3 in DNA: TGTGCCAGCACGGGCGGCAGGGGAGTAGACGAGCAGTACTTC. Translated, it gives CASTGGRGVDEQYF.

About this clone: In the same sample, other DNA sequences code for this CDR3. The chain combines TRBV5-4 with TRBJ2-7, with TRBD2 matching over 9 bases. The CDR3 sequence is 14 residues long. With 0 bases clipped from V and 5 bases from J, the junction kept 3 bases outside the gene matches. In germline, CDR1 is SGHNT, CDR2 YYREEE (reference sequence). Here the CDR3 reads CASSLGGRAHEQYF. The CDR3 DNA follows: TGTGCCAGCAGCTTGGGCGGGAGGGCCCACGAGCAGTACTTC.

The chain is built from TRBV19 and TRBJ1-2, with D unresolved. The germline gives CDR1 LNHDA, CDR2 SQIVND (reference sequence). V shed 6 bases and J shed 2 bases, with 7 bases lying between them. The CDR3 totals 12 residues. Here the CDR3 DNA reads TGTGCCAGTAGATCAGGCAACTATGGCTACACCTTC. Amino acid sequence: CASRSGNYGYTF.

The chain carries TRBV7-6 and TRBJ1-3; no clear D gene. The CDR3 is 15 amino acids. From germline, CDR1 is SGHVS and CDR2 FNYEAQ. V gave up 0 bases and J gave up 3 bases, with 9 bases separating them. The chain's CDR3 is CASSLAGRFGNTIYF. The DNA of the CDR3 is TGTGCCAGCAGCTTAGCAGGCCGGTTTGGAAACACCATATATTTT.

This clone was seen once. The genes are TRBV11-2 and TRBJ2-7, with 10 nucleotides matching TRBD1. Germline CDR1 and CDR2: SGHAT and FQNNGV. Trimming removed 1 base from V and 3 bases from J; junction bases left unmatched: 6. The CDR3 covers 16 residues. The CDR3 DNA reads TGTGCCAGCAGCTTAGGGACCGGGACAGGGGACTACGAGCAGTACTTC. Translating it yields CASSLGTGTGDYEQYF.

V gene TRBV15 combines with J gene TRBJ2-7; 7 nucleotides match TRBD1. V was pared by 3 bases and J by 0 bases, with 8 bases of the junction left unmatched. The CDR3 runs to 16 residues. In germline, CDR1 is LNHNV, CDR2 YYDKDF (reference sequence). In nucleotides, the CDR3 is TGTGCCACCAGCAGGGGGACAGCCCAAGACTCCTACGAGCAGTACTTC. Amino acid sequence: CATSRGTAQDSYEQYF.

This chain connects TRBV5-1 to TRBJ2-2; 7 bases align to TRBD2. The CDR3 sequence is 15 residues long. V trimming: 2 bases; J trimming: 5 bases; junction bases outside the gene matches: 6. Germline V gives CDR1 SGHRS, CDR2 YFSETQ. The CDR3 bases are TGCGCCAGCAGCTTCGGGGGAGGGTGGACCGGGGAGCTGTTTTTT. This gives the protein CASSFGGGWTGELFF.

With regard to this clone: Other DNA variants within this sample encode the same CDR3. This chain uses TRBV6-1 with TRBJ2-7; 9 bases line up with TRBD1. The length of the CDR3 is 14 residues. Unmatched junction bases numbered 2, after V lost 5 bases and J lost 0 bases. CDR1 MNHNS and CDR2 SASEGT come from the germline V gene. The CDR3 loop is CASSWDRVSYEQYF. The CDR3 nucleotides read TGTGCCAGCAGTTGGGACAGGGTCTCCTACGAGCAGTACTTC.

CDR3 residues: CASSNRGKDTEAFF. CDR3 nucleotide sequence: TGTGCCAGCAGTAACAGGGGAAAGGACACTGAAGCTTTCTTT. The chain joins TRBV6-5 to TRBJ1-1, with 7 bases matching TRBD1. V trimming: 5 bases; J trimming: 3 bases; junction bases outside the gene matches: 6. The CDR3 extends over 14 amino acids. Per the germline V gene, CDR1 is MNHEY and CDR2 is SVGAGI.

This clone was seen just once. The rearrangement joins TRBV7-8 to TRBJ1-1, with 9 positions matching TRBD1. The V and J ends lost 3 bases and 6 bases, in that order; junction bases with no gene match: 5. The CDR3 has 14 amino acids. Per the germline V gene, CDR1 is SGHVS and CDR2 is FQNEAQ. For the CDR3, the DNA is TGTGCCAGCAGCTTTCGGACAGGGGTAGCTGAAGCTTTCTTT. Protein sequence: CASSFRTGVAEAFF.

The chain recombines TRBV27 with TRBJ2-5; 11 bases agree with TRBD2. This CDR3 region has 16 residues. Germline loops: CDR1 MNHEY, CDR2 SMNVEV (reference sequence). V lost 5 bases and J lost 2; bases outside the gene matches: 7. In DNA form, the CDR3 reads TGTGCCAGCAGTACAGGGCTAGCGGGAGGTCAAGAGACCCAGTACTTC. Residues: CASSTGLAGGQETQYF.

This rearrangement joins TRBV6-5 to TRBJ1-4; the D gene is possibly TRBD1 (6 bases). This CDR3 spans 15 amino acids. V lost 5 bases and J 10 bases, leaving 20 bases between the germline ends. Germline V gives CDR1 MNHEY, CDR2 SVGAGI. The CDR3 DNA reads TGTGCCAGCAGTCCGCGCGGGGGGGCGACGGGAAAACTGTTTTTT. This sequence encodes CASSPRGGATGKLFF.

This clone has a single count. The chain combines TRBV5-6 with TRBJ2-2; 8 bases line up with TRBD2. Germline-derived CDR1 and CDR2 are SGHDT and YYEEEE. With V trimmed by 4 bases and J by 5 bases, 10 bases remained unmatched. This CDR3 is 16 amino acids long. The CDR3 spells CASSNQAGGPTGELFF. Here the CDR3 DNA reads TGTGCCAGCAGCAACCAGGCGGGGGGTCCTACCGGGGAGCTGTTTTTT.

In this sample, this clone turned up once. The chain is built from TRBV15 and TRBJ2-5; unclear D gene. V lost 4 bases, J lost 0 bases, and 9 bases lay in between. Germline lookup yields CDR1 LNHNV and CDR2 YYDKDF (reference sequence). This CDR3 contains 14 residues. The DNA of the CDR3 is TGTGCCACCAGCAACCCCCGGTACCAAGAGACCCAGTACTTC. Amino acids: CATSNPRYQETQYF.

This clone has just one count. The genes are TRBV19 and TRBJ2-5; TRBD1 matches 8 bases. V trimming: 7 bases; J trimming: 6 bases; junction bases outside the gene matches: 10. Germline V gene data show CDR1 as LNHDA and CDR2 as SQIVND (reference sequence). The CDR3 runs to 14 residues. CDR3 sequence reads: CASMGDRWEKTQYF. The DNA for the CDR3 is TGTGCCAGTATGGGGGACAGGTGGGAGAAGACCCAGTACTTC.

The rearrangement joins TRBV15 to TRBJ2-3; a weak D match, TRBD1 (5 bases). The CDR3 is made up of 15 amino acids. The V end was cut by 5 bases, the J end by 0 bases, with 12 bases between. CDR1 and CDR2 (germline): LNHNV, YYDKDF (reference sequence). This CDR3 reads CATSARQISTDTQYF. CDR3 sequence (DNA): TGTGCCACCAGCGCCCGACAGATAAGCACAGATACGCAGTATTTT. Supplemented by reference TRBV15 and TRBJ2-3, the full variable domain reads DAMVIQNPRYQVTQFGKPVTLSCSQTLNHNVMYWYQQKSSQAPKLLFHYYDKDFNNEADTPDNFQSRRPNTSFCFLDIRSPGLGDTAMYLCATSARQISTDTQYFGPGTRLTVL.

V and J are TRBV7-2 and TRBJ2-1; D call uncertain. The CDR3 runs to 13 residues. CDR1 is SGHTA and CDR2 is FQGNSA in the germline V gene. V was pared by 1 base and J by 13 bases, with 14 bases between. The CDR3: CASSLGPTYPQFF. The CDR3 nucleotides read TGTGCCAGCAGCTTAGGGCCTACCTATCCTCAGTTCTTC.

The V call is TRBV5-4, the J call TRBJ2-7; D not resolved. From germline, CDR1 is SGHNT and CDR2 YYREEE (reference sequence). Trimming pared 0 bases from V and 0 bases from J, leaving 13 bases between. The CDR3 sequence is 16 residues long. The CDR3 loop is CASSLAARSLSYEQYF. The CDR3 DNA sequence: TGTGCCAGCAGCTTGGCGGCGCGGAGCCTCTCCTACGAGCAGTACTTC.

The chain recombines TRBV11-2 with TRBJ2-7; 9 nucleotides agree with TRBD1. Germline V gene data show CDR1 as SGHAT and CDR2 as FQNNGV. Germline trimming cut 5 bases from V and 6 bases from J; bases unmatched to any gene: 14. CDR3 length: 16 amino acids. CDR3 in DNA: TGTGCCAGCAGCGCCTCCATTGGGACAGGGATGTTCGAGCAGTACTTC. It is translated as CASSASIGTGMFEQYF.

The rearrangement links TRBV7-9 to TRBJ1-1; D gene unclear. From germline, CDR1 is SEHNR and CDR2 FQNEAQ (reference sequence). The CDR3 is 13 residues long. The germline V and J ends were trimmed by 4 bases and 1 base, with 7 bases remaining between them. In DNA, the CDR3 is TGTGCCAGCAGCTCACACGGGAACACTGAAGCTTTCTTT. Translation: CASSSHGNTEAFF.

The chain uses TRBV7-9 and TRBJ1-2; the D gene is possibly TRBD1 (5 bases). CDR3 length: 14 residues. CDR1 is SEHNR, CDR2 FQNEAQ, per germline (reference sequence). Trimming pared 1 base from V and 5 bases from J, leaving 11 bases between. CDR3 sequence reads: CASSLEGRAYGYTF. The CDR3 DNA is TGTGCCAGCAGCTTAGAGGGCAGGGCTTATGGCTACACCTTC. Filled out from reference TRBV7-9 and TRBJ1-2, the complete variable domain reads DTGVSQNPRHKITKRGQNVTFRCDPISEHNRLYWYRQTLGQGPEFLTYFQNEAQLEKSRLLSDRFSAERPKGSFSTLEIQRTEQGDSAMYLCASSLEGRAYGYTFGSGTRLTVV.

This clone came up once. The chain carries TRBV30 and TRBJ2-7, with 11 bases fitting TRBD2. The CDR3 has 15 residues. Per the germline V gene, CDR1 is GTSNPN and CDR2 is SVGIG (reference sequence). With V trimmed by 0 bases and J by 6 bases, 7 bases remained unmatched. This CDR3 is CAWSVRGLAVREQYF. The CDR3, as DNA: TGTGCCTGGAGTGTAAGGGGACTAGCGGTCCGCGAGCAGTACTTC.

The CDR3 region is CASSLGPKDEQFF. CDR3 in DNA: TGTGCCAGCAGCTTAGGCCCTAAGGATGAGCAGTTCTTC. This chain connects TRBV7-8 to TRBJ2-1, with D unresolved. V was clipped by 1 base and J by 8 bases, with 9 bases between them. The length of the CDR3 is 13 residues. Germline V CDR1 and CDR2: SGHVS, FQNEAQ.

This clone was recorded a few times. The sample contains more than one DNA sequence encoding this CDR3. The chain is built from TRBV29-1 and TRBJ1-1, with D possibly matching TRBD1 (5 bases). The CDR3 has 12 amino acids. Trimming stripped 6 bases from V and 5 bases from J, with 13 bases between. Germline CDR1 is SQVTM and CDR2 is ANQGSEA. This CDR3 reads CSVERGGTEAFF. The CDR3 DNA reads TGCAGCGTGGAACGGGGGGGTACTGAAGCTTTCTTT.

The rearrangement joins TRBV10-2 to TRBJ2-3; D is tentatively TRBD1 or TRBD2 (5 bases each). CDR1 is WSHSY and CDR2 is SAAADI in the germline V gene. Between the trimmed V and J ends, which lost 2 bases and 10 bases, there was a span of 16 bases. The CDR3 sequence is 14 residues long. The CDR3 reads CASSETVIGTAQYF. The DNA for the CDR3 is TGCGCCAGCAGTGAGACGGTCATCGGGACCGCGCAGTATTTT.

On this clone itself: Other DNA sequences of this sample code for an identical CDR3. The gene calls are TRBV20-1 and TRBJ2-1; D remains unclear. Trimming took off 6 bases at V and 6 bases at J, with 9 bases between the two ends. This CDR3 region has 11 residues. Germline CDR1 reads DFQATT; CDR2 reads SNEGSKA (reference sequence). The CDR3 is CSAARVNEQFF. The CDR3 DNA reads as TGCAGTGCCGCCCGGGTCAATGAGCAGTTCTTC.

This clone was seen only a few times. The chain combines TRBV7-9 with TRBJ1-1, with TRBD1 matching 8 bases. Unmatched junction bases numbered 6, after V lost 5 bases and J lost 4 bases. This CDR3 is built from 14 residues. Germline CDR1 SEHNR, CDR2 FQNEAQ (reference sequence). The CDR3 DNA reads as TGTGCCAGCAGCCACAGGGGGGAGGGCACTGAAGCTTTCTTT. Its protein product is CASSHRGEGTEAFF.